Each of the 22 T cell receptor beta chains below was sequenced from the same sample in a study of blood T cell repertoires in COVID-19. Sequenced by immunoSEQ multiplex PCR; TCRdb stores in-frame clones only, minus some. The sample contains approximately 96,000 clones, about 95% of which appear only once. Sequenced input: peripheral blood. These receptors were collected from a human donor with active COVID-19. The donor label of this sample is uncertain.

The CDR3 spells CASSQGGPTEQFF. CDR3 in DNA: TGTGCCAGCAGCCAAGGGGGCCCGACTGAGCAGTTCTTC. This chain uses TRBV3-1 (or the pseudogene TRBV3-2) with TRBJ2-1, with D possibly TRBD1 on 5 matching bases. Trimming shortened V by 1 base and J by 9 bases, and 10 bases separated the two germline ends. CDR3 size: 13 residues. Germline V gives CDR1 LGHDT, CDR2 YNNKEL (reference sequence).

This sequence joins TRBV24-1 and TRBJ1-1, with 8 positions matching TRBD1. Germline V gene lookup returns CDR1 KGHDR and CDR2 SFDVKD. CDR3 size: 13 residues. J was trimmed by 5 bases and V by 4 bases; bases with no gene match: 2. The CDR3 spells CATSDWTGTEAFF. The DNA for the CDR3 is TGTGCCACCAGTGACTGGACAGGGACTGAAGCTTTCTTT.

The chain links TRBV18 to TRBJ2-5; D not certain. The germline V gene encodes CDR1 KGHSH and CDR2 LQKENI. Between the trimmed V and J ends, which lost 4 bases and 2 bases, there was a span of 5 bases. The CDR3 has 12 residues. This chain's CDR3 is CASSQQQETQYF. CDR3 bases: TGTGCCAGCTCACAGCAACAAGAGACCCAGTACTTC.

CDR3 DNA sequence: TGTGCCAGTAAATTGAGCTCGAACTCCTACGAGCAGTACTTC. Its translation is CASKLSSNSYEQYF. This chain joins TRBV19 and TRBJ2-7; no reliable D call. Per the germline V gene, CDR1 is LNHDA and CDR2 is SQIVND (reference sequence). The CDR3 is 14 residues long. Trimming left V 7 bases short and J 0 bases short, with 13 bases between. The full variable domain, its missing parts supplied by reference TRBV19 and TRBJ2-7, is DGGITQSPKYLFRKEGQNVTLSCEQNLNHDAMYWYRQDPGQGLRLIYYSQIVNDFQKGDIAEGYSVSREKKESFPLTVTSAQKNPTAFYLCASKLSSNSYEQYFGPGTRLTVT.

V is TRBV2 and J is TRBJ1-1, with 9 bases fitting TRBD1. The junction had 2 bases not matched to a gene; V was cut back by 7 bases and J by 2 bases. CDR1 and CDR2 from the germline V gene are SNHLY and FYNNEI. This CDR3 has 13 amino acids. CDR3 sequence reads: CASTGQGNTEAFF. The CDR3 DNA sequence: TGTGCCAGCACGGGACAGGGAAACACTGAAGCTTTCTTT.

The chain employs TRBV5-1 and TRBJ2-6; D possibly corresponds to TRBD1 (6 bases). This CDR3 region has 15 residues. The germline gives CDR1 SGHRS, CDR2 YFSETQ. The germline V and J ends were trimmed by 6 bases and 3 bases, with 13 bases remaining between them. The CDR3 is CASTPSGVGANVLTF. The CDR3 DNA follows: TGCGCCAGCACCCCGTCAGGGGTTGGGGCCAACGTCCTGACTTTC.

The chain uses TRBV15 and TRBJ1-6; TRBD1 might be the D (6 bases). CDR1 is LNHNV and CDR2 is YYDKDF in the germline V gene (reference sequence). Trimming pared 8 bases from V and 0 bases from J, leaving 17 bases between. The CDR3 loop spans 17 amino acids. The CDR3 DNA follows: TGTGCCACCCCGGGGGAGGGGGGAGGCTCCTATAATTCACCCCTCCACTTT. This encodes CATPGEGGGSYNSPLHF.

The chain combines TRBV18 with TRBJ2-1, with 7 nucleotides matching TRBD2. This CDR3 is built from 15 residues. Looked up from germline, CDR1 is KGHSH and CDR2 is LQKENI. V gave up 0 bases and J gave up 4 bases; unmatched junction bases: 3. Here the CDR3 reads CASSPPAGAYNEQFF. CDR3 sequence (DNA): TGTGCCAGCTCACCACCGGCGGGAGCTTACAATGAGCAGTTCTTC.

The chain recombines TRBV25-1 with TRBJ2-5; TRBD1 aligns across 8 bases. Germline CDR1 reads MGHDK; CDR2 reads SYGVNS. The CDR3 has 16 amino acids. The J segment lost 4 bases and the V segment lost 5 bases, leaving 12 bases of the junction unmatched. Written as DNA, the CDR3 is TGTGCCAGCAGTCGTCCCGGGACAGGTTCCCGAGAGACCCAGTACTTC. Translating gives CASSRPGTGSRETQYF. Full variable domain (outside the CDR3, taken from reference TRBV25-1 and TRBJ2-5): EADIYQTPRYLVIGTGKKITLECSQTMGHDKMYWYQQDPGMELHLIHYSYGVNSTEKGDLSSESTVSRIRTEHFPLTLESARPSHTSQYLCASSRPGTGSRETQYFGPGTRLLVL.

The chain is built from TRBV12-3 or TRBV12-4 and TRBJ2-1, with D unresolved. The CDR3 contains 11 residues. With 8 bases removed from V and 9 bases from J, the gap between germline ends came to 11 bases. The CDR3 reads CASRRVSEQFF. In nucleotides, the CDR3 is TGTGCCAGCCGTCGGGTCAGTGAGCAGTTCTTC.

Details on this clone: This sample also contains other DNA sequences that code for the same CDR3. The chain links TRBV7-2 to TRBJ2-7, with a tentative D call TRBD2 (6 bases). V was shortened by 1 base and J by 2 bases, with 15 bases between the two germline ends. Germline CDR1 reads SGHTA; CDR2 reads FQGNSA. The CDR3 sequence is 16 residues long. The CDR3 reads CASSLDSGGTPYEQYF. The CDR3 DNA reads TGTGCCAGCAGCTTAGACTCCGGGGGAACACCCTACGAGCAGTACTTC.

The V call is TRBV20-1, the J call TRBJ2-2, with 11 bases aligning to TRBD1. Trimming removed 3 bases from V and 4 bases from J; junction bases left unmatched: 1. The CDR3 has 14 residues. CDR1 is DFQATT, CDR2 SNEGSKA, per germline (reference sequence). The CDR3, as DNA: TGCAGTGCTAGTGGGACAGGGGGCACCGGGGAGCTGTTTTTT. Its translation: CSASGTGGTGELFF.

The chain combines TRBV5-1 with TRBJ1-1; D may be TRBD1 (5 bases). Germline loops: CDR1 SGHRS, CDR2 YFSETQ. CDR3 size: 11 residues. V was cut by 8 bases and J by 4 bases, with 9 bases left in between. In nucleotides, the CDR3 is TGCGCCAGGGATCAGGGCACTGAAGCTTTCTTT. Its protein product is CARDQGTEAFF.

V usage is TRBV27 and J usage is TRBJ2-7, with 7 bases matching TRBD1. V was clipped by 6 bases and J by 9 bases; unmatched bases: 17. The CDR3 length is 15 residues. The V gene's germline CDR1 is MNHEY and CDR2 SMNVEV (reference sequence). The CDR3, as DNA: TGTGCCAGCAGACCACTACAGGGGAGTACTAGTGGGCAGTACTTC. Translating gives CASRPLQGSTSGQYF.

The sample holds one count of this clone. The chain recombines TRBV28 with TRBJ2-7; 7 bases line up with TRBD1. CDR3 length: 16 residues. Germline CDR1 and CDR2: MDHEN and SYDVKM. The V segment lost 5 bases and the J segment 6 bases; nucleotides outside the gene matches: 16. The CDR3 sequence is CASSAAGRQGVSEQYF. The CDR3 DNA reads TGTGCCAGCAGTGCCGCCGGTCGGCAGGGGGTTAGCGAGCAGTACTTC.

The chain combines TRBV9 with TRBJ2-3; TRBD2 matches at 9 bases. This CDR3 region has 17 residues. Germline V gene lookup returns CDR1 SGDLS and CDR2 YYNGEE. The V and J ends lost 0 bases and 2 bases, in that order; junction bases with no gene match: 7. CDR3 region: CASSVGVAGAYTDTQYF. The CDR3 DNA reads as TGTGCCAGCAGCGTAGGAGTAGCGGGGGCGTACACAGATACGCAGTATTTT.

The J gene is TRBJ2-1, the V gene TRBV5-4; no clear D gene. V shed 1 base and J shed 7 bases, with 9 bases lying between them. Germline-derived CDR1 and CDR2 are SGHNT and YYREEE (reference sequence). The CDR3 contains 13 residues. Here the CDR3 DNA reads TGTGCCAGCAGCTTGAGATTAGAAAATGAGCAGTTCTTC. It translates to CASSLRLENEQFF.

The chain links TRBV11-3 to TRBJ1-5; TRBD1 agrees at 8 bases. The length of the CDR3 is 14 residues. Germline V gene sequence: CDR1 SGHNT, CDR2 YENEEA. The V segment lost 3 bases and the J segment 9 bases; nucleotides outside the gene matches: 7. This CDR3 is CASSLTGEGWPQHF. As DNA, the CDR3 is TGTGCCAGCAGCTTGACAGGGGAAGGTTGGCCCCAGCATTTT. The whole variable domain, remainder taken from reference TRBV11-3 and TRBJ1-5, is EAGVVQSPRYKIIEKKQPVAFWCNPISGHNTLYWYLQNLGQGPELLIRYENEEAVDDSQLPKDRFSAERLKGVDSTLKIQPAELGDSAVYLCASSLTGEGWPQHFGDGTRLSIL.

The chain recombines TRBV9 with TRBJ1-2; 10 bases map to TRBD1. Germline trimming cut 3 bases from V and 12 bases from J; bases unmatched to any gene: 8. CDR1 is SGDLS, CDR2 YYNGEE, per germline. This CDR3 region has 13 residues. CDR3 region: CASSAGTGEIHTF. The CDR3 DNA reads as TGTGCCAGCAGCGCTGGGACAGGGGAAATCCACACCTTC. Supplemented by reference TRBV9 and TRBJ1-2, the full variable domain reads DSGVTQTPKHLITATGQRVTLRCSPRSGDLSVYWYQQSLDQGLQFLIQYYNGEERAKGNILERFSAQQFPDLHSELNLSSLELGDSALYFCASSAGTGEIHTFGSGTRLTVV.

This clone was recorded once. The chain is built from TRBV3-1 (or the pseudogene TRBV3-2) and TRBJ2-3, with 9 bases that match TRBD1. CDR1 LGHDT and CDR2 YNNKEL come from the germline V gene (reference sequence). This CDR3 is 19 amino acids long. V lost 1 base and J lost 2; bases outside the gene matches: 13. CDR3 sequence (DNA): TGTGCCAGCAGCCAAGTCCCCTCGCCGGGACAGGGTCCCACAGATACGCAGTATTTT. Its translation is CASSQVPSPGQGPTDTQYF.

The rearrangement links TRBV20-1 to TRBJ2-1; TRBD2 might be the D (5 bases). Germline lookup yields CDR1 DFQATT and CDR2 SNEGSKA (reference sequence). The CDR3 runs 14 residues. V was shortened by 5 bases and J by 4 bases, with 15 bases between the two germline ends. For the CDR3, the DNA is TGCAGTGCTCGTGAGGACTCCCAATACAATGAGCAGTTCTTC. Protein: CSAREDSQYNEQFF.

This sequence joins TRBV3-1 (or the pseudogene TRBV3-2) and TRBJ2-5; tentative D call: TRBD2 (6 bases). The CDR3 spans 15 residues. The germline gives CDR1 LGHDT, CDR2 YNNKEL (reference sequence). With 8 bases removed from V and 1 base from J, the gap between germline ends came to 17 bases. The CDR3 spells CASSRSGLIQETQYF. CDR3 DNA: TGTGCCAGCTCTCGGAGCGGACTAATCCAAGAGACCCAGTACTTC.